This paragraph reports one T cell receptor beta chain. Its antigen is unknown. With 0 bases removed from V and 6 bases from J, the gap between germline ends came to 24 bases. CDR3 length equals 18 residues. CDR1 is SGHDT, CDR2 YYEEEE, per germline. The data are from a study of cytomegalovirus exposure and HLA in healthy donors. Study results and limitations: Reported results showed that the classifier diagnosed cytomegalovirus status with high specificity and sensitivity. Most TCR sequences were uncommon, yet certain public TCRs appeared in many donors. CMV antigen specificity of three CMV-associated chains was confirmed in vitro.

Separation from the 666-subject first cohort characterized the roughly 130-subject validation cohort, to which the donors belonged. Profiled with immunoSEQ multiplex PCR; TCRdb holds only in-frame clones, not every one. This sample has about 88,000 clones; 80% to 85% occur once, and the top ten carry roughly an eighth. The chain has TRBV5-6 and TRBJ1-2; TRBD1 is a possible D gene (5 bases). Specimen: PBMCs. The receptor was isolated from a woman aged 18-35 years in good health and CMV-seropositive. CDR3 in amino acids: CASSLEGLYGGVSDGYTF. In DNA form, the CDR3 reads TGTGCCAGCAGCTTGGAGGGTTTGTACGGGGGGGTATCCGATGGCTACACCTTC.